These 6 T cell receptor beta chains share one sample of origin, sequenced in a study of T cells in Graves' hyperthyroidism and ophthalmopathy. RNA transcripts provided the source from which TCR beta CDR3 regions were amplified. An initial round of RT-PCR targeting the TCR CDR3 relied on the HTBI primer set. TCRdb processed the multiplex PCR reads anew with MiXCR; each CDR3 protein has one entry. This table has hundreds of thousands of distinct CDR3 sequences, approximately 16% appearing once. The sequencing sample was made of blood. The receptors originated from a woman in her 40s with Graves' ophthalmopathy.

Ten or more counts support this clonotype. The rearrangement joins TRBV6-2 or TRBV6-3 to TRBJ2-1, with a possible D match to TRBD2 (6 bases). The V and J ends lost 0 bases and 5 bases respectively, with 26 bases between them. The CDR3 has 20 residues. Germline CDR1 reads MNHEY; CDR2 reads SVGEGT. The CDR3 coding sequence is TGTGCCAGCAGTTACTCGTGGACGAGAGGACTACTTCACCCGAACAATGAGCAGTTCTTC. Its translation is CASSYSWTRGLLHPNNEQFF.

This clonotype appeared many times. V usage is TRBV3-1 and J usage is TRBJ2-1; 8 nucleotides align to TRBD2. J gave up 8 bases and V 3 bases, and 9 bases lay outside the gene matches. Germline-derived CDR1 and CDR2 are LGHDT and YNNKEL (reference sequence). This CDR3 has 15 residues. The CDR3 sequence: CASSHSSGSVDEQFF. In DNA, the CDR3 is TGTGCCAGCAGCCATTCGAGCGGGAGTGTCGATGAGCAGTTCTTC.

This clonotype came up a few times. The chain couples TRBV11-2 to TRBJ2-3; 9 nucleotides match TRBD1. J was trimmed by 2 bases and V by 5 bases; bases with no gene match: 8. The germline V gene encodes CDR1 SGHAT and CDR2 FQNNGV. The CDR3 runs 16 residues. The chain's CDR3 is CASSVRQGVYTDTQYF. The CDR3 bases are TGTGCCAGCAGCGTCAGACAGGGGGTCTACACAGATACGCAGTATTTT.

This clonotype has more than one count but fewer than ten. A read error is possible here, since a much larger clone lies one base away. V and J are TRBV20-1 and TRBJ1-5; D is unresolved. The CDR3 covers 15 residues. From germline, CDR1 is DFQATT and CDR2 SNEGSKA (reference sequence). The CDR3 DNA follows: TGCAGTGCTCTCGAAGGGTGGTTGAGCAATCGGCCCCAGCATTTT. The encoded protein is CSALEGWLSNRPQHF.

The gene calls are TRBV11-2 and TRBJ2-2; TRBD1 or TRBD2 may be the D gene (6 bases each). CDR1 and CDR2 (germline): SGHAT, FQNNGV. The V and J ends lost 5 bases and 5 bases respectively, with 15 bases between them. This CDR3 has 15 amino acids. CDR3 region: CASSHGGVGTGELFF. The CDR3 bases are TGTGCCAGCAGCCACGGGGGCGTAGGGACCGGGGAGCTGTTTTTT.

The chain has TRBV29-1 and TRBJ1-1; D might be TRBD1 (5 bases). V lost 0 bases, J lost 4 bases, and 9 bases lay in between. The CDR3 sequence is 13 residues long. The germline V gene encodes CDR1 SQVTM and CDR2 ANQGSEA. The CDR3, as DNA: TGCAGCGTTGAAGAGGGTAGGGGCACTGAAGCTTTCTTT. Its protein is CSVEEGRGTEAFF.